Listed here are 9 T cell receptor beta chains from one sample, sequenced in a study of cytomegalovirus exposure and HLA in healthy donors. Researchers ran the PCR with 60 Vbeta and 13 Jbeta primers. The data were produced by immunoSEQ multiplex PCR, yet TCRdb's version contains in-frame clones alone and is incomplete. This table holds roughly 150,000 clones, roughly 79% found once. What was sequenced was PBMCs. The receptors were sampled from a man aged 25-45 years in good health and CMV-seronegative.

The chain links TRBV14 to TRBJ1-6; 9 bases fit TRBD1. V dropped 1 base and J dropped 7; count of bases not matched to a gene: 2. This CDR3 spans 15 amino acids. Germline V lookup: CDR1 SGHDN, CDR2 FVKESK. The CDR3 here is CASSQGGTGNSPLHF. The DNA of the CDR3 is TGTGCCAGCAGCCAAGGGGGGACAGGGAATTCACCCCTCCACTTT.

This rearrangement joins TRBV6-5 to TRBJ2-1; 10 nucleotides match TRBD1. This CDR3 is 15 amino acids long. Losses at the gene ends were 2 bases for V and 6 bases for J; bases not matched to a gene: 4. CDR1 and CDR2 (germline): MNHEY, SVGAGI. CDR3 DNA: TGTGCCAGCAGTTACGGGACAGGGGCCGTCAATGAGCAGTTCTTC. Amino acid sequence: CASSYGTGAVNEQFF.

V and J are TRBV5-1 and TRBJ2-1; 10 bases match TRBD2. The germline CDR1 and CDR2 sequences are SGHRS and YFSETQ. The ends lost 0 bases at V and 9 bases at J; junction bases unmatched: 6. This CDR3 is 15 amino acids long. The CDR3 sequence is CASSLGLAGGSEQFF. CDR3 sequence (DNA): TGCGCCAGCAGCTTGGGGTTAGCGGGGGGTAGTGAGCAGTTCTTC.

CDR3 DNA: TGTGCCAGCAGCTTCGGGGATTCAACTGAAGCTTTCTTT. This translates into CASSFGDSTEAFF. This chain links TRBV7-3 with TRBJ1-1; D not resolved. V lost 3 bases and J lost 5, with 10 bases in between. The length of the CDR3 is 13 residues. CDR1 is SGHTA, CDR2 FQGTGA, per germline.

This clone has just one count. The same CDR3 also results from other DNA sequences found in this sample. The chain recombines TRBV7-3 with TRBJ1-2; the match to TRBD1 covers 9 bases. The CDR3 sequence is 14 residues long. Germline CDR1 and CDR2: SGHTA and FQGTGA. V shed 4 bases, J shed 5 bases, and the junction held 5 bases outside the gene matches. The CDR3 region is CASSSDRGGYGYTF. CDR3 coding DNA: TGTGCCAGCAGCTCCGACAGGGGGGGTTATGGCTACACCTTC. The whole variable domain, remainder taken from reference TRBV7-3 and TRBJ1-2, is GAGVSQTPSNKVTEKGKYVELRCDPISGHTALYWYRQSLGQGPEFLIYFQGTGAADDSGLPNDRFFAVRPEGSVSTLKIQRTERGDSAVYLCASSSDRGGYGYTFGSGTRLTVV.

The chain joins TRBV11-1 to TRBJ2-7, with D uncertain. The CDR3 consists of 13 residues. CDR1 is SGHAT and CDR2 is FQDESV in the germline V gene (reference sequence). Trimming took 1 base from V and 2 from J, leaving 6 bases between them. The CDR3 reads CASSLDSTYEQYF. Written as DNA, the CDR3 is TGTGCCAGCAGCTTAGACAGCACCTACGAGCAGTACTTC.

The chain combines TRBV19 with TRBJ2-7, with D possibly TRBD2 on 5 matching bases. Germline assignment: CDR1 LNHDA and CDR2 SQIVND (reference sequence). V shed 4 bases and J shed 6 bases, with 10 bases lying between them. The CDR3 loop spans 12 amino acids. Here the CDR3 reads CASSRPEAEQYF. The CDR3 DNA sequence: TGTGCCAGTAGTAGGCCGGAGGCCGAGCAGTACTTC.

V gene TRBV6-6 combines with J gene TRBJ1-1; D is undetermined. The V end was cut by 6 bases, the J end by 0 bases, with 8 bases between. The CDR3 extends over 13 amino acids. Germline V gene data show CDR1 as MNHNY and CDR2 as SVGAGI (reference sequence). The CDR3 sequence: CASSRNMNTEAFF. The DNA of the CDR3 is TGTGCCAGCAGCCGTAACATGAACACTGAAGCTTTCTTT.

The rearrangement links TRBV30 to TRBJ2-5; D gene unclear. The J call is in doubt because the DNA end fits TRBJ2-7 better. Germline values: CDR1 GTSNPN, CDR2 SVGIG (reference sequence). The CDR3 is 12 residues long. The CDR3 protein is CAWARYPYEQYF. The CDR3 nucleotides are TGTGCCTGGGCCAGGTATCCCTACGAGCAGTACTTC.